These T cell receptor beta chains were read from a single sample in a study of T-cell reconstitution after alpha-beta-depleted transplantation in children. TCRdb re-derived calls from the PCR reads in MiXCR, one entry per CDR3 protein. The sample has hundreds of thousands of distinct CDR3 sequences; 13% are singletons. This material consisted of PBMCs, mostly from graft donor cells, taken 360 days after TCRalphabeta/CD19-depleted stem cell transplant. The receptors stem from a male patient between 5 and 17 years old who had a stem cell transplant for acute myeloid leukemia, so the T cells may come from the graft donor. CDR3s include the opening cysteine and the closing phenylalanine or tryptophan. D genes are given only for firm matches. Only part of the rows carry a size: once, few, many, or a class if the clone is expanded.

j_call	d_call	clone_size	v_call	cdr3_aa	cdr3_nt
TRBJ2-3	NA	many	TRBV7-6	CASSLGRFATDTQYF	TGTGCCAGCAGCTTAGGCAGGTTCGCCACAGATACGCAGTATTTT
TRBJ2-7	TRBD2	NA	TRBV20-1	CSASRGEGRGTEQYF	TGCAGTGCTAGTAGGGGCGAGGGGCGGGGGACCGAGCAGTACTTC
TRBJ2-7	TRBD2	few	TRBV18	CASSPPWGRVYDEQYF	TGTGCCAGCTCACCACCTTGGGGGAGGGTGTACGACGAGCAGTACTTC
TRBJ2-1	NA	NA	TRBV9	CASSVDGGPYNEQFF	TGTGCCAGCAGCGTAGACGGGGGACCCTACAATGAGCAGTTCTTC
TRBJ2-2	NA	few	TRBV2	CASSVPPTPGELFF	TGTGCCAGCAGTGTACCCCCCACCCCCGGGGAGCTGTTTTTT
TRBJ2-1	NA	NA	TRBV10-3	CAISELGAARAGWEQFF	TGTGCCATCAGTGAGTTGGGCGCGGCGCGTGCAGGGTGGGAGCAGTTCTTC
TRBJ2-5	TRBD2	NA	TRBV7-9	CASSLGTSGIQETQYF	TGTGCCAGCAGCTTAGGGACTAGCGGGATCCAAGAGACCCAGTACTTC
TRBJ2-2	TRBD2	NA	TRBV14	CASSQVSSGITNTGELFF	TGTGCCAGCAGCCAAGTATCTAGCGGGATTACGAACACCGGGGAGCTGTTTTTT
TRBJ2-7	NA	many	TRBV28	CASSTGDYYEQYF	TGTGCCAGCAGTACAGGCGACTACTACGAGCAGTACTTC
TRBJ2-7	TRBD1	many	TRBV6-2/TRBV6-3	CASSSGTGSAEQYF	TGTGCCAGCAGTTCCGGGACAGGGAGCGCCGAGCAGTACTTC
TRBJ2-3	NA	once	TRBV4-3	CASSQVDRNTDTQYF	TGCGCCAGCAGCCAAGTCGACAGAAACACAGATACGCAGTATTTT
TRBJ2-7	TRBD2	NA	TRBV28	CASSLPGLAGGGPYEQYF	TGTGCCAGCAGTCTTCCGGGACTAGCGGGAGGAGGCCCCTACGAGCAGTACTTC
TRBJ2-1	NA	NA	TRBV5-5	CASSFSVSYNEQFF	TGTGCCAGCAGCTTCTCGGTTTCCTACAATGAGCAGTTCTTC
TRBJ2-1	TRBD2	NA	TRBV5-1	CASSSLGGGSGSYNEQFF	TGCGCCAGCAGCTCTTTGGGCGGCGGGAGTGGGTCCTACAATGAGCAGTTCTTC
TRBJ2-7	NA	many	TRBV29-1	CSVGRQRTGEQYF	TGCAGCGTTGGTCGTCAGCGAACAGGAGAGCAGTACTTC
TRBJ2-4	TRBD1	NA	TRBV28	CASSSLGGQTKNIQYF	TGTGCCAGCAGTTCGCTAGGGGGACAGACCAAAAACATTCAGTACTTC
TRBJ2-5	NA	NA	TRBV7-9	CASKKTGLAWQETQYF	TGTGCCAGCAAAAAGACCGGGCTAGCTTGGCAAGAGACCCAGTACTTC
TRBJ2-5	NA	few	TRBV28	CTSRPEFQETQYF	TGTACCAGCAGGCCGGAATTCCAAGAGACCCAGTACTTC
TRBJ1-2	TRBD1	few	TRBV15	CATSREWDRNGYTF	TGTGCCACCAGCAGAGAGTGGGACAGGAATGGCTACACCTTC
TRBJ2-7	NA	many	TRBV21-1	CASSGLCYEQYF	TGTGCCAGCAGTGGGCTATGCTACGAGCAGTACTTC
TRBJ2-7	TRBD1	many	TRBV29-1	CSVGSDRDLSYEQYF	TGCAGCGTGGGGTCGGACAGGGACTTGTCCTACGAGCAGTACTTC
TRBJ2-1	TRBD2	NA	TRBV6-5	CASSYSLAGSSYNEQFF	TGTGCCAGCAGTTACTCGCTAGCGGGGAGCTCCTACAATGAGCAGTTCTTC
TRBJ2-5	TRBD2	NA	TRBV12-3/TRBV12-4	CASSLTSGRLQTQYF	TGTGCCAGCAGTCTGACTAGCGGGAGATTGCAGACCCAGTACTTC
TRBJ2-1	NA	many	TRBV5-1	CASSLVQGGDEQFF	TGCGCCAGCAGCTTGGTGCAGGGGGGAGATGAGCAGTTCTTC
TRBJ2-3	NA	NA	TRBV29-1	CSVEGSGDTDTQYF	TGCAGCGTTGAAGGAAGCGGCGACACAGATACGCAGTATTTT
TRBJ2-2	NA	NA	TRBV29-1	CSVEDPGGGRELFF	TGCAGCGTTGAAGATCCAGGTGGGGGGAGGGAGCTGTTTTTT
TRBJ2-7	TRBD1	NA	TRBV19	CASSLSTGGFYEQYF	TGTGCCAGTAGTCTATCGACAGGGGGCTTCTACGAGCAGTACTTC
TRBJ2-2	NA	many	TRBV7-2	CASSFFLLAFGELFF	TGTGCCAGCAGCTTCTTTCTTCTAGCGTTTGGGGAGCTGTTTTTT
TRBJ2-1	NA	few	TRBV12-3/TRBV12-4	CASSPWTAVGFF	TGTGCCAGCAGCCCCTGGACTGCCGTGGGGTTCTTC
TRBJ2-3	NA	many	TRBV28	CAMLDGRTDTQYF	TGTGCCATGCTCGACGGGCGCACAGATACGCAGTATTTT
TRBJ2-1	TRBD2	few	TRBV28	CASSPGTSINEQFF	TGTGCCAGCAGTCCTGGGACTAGTATCAATGAGCAGTTCTTC
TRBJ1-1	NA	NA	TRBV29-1	CSVGGILLNTEAFF	TGCAGCGTTGGGGGAATTCTCTTGAACACTGAAGCTTTCTTT
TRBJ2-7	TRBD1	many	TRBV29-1	CSVEDVQGATYEQYF	TGCAGCGTTGAAGATGTGCAGGGGGCGACCTACGAGCAGTACTTC
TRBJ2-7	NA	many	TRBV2	CASAQGGGRGSYEQYF	TGTGCCAGCGCCCAGGGCGGGGGCAGAGGCTCCTACGAGCAGTACTTC
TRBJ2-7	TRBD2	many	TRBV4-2	CASSQSGGSPHEQYF	TGTGCCAGCAGCCAAAGCGGCGGGAGCCCCCACGAGCAGTACTTC
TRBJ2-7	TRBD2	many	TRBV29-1	CSVGEGIEQYF	TGCAGCGTTGGGGAGGGGATCGAGCAGTACTTC
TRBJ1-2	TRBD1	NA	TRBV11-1	CASSLGGRRDRGLYGYTF	TGTGCCAGCAGCTTAGGAGGAAGAAGGGACAGGGGCCTTTATGGCTACACCTTC
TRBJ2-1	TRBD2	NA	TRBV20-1	CSAQGRSSGMVSDNEQFF	TGCAGTGCCCAGGGCCGCTCTAGCGGGATGGTCTCGGACAATGAGCAGTTCTTC
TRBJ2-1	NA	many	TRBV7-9	CASSLLTSNYNEQFF	TGTGCCAGCAGTTTACTGACTAGTAACTACAATGAGCAGTTCTTC
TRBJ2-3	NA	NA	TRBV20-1	CSARDKADTQYF	TGCAGTGCTAGAGATAAAGCAGATACGCAGTATTTT
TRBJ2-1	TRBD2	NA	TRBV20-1	CSAGLAGGSNEQFF	TGCAGTGCTGGCCTAGCGGGAGGGTCCAATGAGCAGTTCTTC
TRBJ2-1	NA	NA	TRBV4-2	CASKPYNEQFF	TGTGCCAGCAAGCCGTACAATGAGCAGTTCTTC
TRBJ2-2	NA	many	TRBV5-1	CASSQRASNTGELFF	TGCGCCAGCAGCCAGCGGGCCTCGAACACCGGGGAGCTGTTTTTT
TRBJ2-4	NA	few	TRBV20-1	CSALWVSKNIQYF	TGCAGTGCTTTGTGGGTATCCAAAAACATTCAGTACTTC
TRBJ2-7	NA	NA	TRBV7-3	CASSSRHRAPFPEQYF	TGTGCCAGCAGCTCCCGTCACCGGGCCCCATTTCCCGAGCAGTACTTC
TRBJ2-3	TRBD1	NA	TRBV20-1	CSATGTGLVAQYF	TGCAGTGCCACCGGGACAGGGCTAGTGGCGCAGTATTTT
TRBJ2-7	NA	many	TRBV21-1	CASSNVRGAYEQYF	TGTGCCAGCAGCAACGTCCGCGGAGCCTACGAGCAGTACTTC
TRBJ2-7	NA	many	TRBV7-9	CASSLDLARYEQYF	TGTGCCAGCAGCTTAGATCTGGCTAGGTACGAGCAGTACTTC
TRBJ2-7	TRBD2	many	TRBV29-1	CSVAGTSGSYEQYF	TGCAGCGTCGCCGGGACTAGCGGTTCCTACGAGCAGTACTTC
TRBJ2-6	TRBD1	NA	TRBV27	CASSLSRQGINHSGANVLTF	TGTGCCAGCAGTTTATCGAGACAGGGAATAAATCACTCTGGGGCCAACGTCCTGACTTTC